The clone carrying this T cell receptor beta chain was observed a single time. Its target is not known. The data belong to a study of a mutant IDH1 vaccine in newly diagnosed glioma. Study in general: Mean patient age was about 40 years; approximately 60% were male and about 40% female. Previous care, which was radiotherapy, temozolomide, or both, most often involved both.

The length of the CDR3 is 16 residues. Germline loops: CDR1 LNHDA, CDR2 SQIVND (reference sequence). V was clipped by 5 bases and J by 3 bases; unmatched bases: 11. The method was immunoSEQ multiplex PCR; TCRdb's version includes in-frame clones alone and lacks a portion of them. The sample lists around 40,000 clones; 70% to 85% were seen once. Indicated time point: week 23, last vaccination. Mutant IDH1 20-mer peptide, at 300 ug, made up each vaccine dose, with topical imiquimod. The genes are TRBV19 and TRBJ2-7, with 9 nucleotides matching TRBD1. The receptor was derived from a woman aged 18-35 years with glioma. Some clones in this sample may be carry-over from other donors' samples. This specimen was PBMCs, taken from a glioma patient whose treatment included an IDH1 peptide vaccine. The CDR3 bases are TGTGCCAGTAGTCTCGCCCCGGGACAGGGCAACTACGAGCAGTACTTC. It is translated as CASSLAPGQGNYEQYF.